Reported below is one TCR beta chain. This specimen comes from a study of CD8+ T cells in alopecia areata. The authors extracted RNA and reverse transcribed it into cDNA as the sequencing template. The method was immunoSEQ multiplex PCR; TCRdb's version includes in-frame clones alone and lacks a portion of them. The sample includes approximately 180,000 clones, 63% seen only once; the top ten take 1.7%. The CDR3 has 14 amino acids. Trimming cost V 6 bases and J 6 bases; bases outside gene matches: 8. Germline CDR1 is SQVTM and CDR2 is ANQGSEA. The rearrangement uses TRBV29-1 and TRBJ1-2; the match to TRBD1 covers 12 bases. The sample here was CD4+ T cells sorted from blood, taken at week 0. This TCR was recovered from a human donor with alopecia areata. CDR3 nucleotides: TGCAGCGTACCACCGGGACAGGGGGCGGATGGCTACACCTTC. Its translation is CSVPPGQGADGYTF.